The present T cell receptor (beta chain) was sequenced within a study of blood T cells in healthy people across ages. Germline CDR1 reads SGHRS; CDR2 reads YFSETQ. The CDR3 runs 16 residues. V gave up 1 base and J gave up 5 bases; unmatched junction bases: 10. Sample-barcoded 5' priming and a J-beta primer mix drove a second PCR of about 6 to 12 cycles. All samples gave at least 3 million CDR3-containing paired-end reads. TCRdb recomputed calls from the 5' RACE reads with MiXCR, one row per CDR3 protein. The sample carries about 1.8 million distinct CDR3 sequences, approximately 50% recorded once. As to this clonotype: The antigen is undetermined.

Notes on the study in general: Long-lived donors exceeded aged donors in naive CD4+ cells and diversity.

This chain connects TRBV5-1 to TRBJ2-3; 7 bases line up with TRBD2. The receptor comes from a woman in her thirties or forties in good health. Sequencing input: blood. Written as DNA, the CDR3 is TGCGCCAGCAGCTTGACCTCGAACGGGAGGTTAGATACGCAGTATTTT. Translating it yields CASSLTSNGRLDTQYF.